This T cell receptor beta chain was recovered during a study of cytotoxic CD8 clonotypes in ibrutinib-treated CLL. Study-wide results and caveats: Upon ibrutinib response clonality rose, and upon progression it fell back toward baseline. Under treatment, the uncommon public clonotypes either contracted or remained stable.

This table comes from immunoSEQ multiplex PCR, and its TCRdb copy is limited to in-frame clones, with some not included. Altogether 250,000 to 350,000 clones are present, roughly three quarters being singletons, with the ten largest covering roughly 6%. With respect to this clone: What it binds is unknown.

The V gene lost 1 base and the J gene lost 4 bases, with 16 bases spanning the gap. The CDR3 spans 17 residues. Looked up from germline, CDR1 is SGHVS and CDR2 is FNYEAQ. The chain employs TRBV7-6 and TRBJ2-2, with a tentative D call TRBD1 (6 bases). The starting material was PBMCs, obtained at disease progression, from a patient treated with ibrutinib. The source is a human donor with chronic lymphocytic leukemia. The CDR3 protein is CASSLGETGLGTGELFF. Here the CDR3 DNA reads TGTGCCAGCAGCTTAGGCGAAACAGGGTTAGGCACCGGGGAGCTGTTTTTT.